This T cell receptor beta chain originates from a study of high-grade serous ovarian cancer treatment subgroups. Tumor tissue was taken before any definitive surgery or chemotherapy was given. The CDR3 has 14 amino acids. Trimming left V 0 bases short and J 2 bases short, with 7 bases between. Germline values: CDR1 SGDLS, CDR2 YYNGEE. Profiled with immunoSEQ multiplex PCR; TCRdb holds only in-frame clones, not every one. Here the sample spans about 10,000 clones, over 80% being singletons. The sample comprised tumor tissue. The chain uses TRBV9 and TRBJ2-3, with unresolved D. This clonotype was sampled from a human donor with high-grade serous ovarian cancer. The CDR3 loop is CASSVEDFTDTQYF. The DNA for the CDR3 is TGTGCCAGCAGCGTAGAAGACTTCACAGATACGCAGTATTTT. Full variable domain (outside the CDR3, taken from reference TRBV9 and TRBJ2-3): DSGVTQTPKHLITATGQRVTLRCSPRSGDLSVYWYQQSLDQGLQFLIQYYNGEERAKGNILERFSAQQFPDLHSELNLSSLELGDSALYFCASSVEDFTDTQYFGPGTRLTVL.